A selection of T cell receptor beta chains follows, all from one sample in a study of shared T cell receptors in the human thymus. The repertoire was sequenced with immunoSEQ multiplex PCR; TCRdb's copy has only in-frame clones and lacks some. Of about 380,000 clones in the sample, more than 85% were seen once. What was sequenced was thymocytes. These receptors originate from a human donor. Both conserved end residues are part of each CDR3. A D gene is named only where the DNA matches it firmly. Rows give clone size only sometimes, using once, few, many, or a class for an expanded clone.

>NA|TRBV5-4|TRBJ2-3|NA
TGTGCCAGCAGCTGGAGCTGGACTGGCGGGATGAATACGCAGTATTTT
CASSWSWTGGMNTQYF
>NA|TRBV18|TRBJ1-2|NA
TGTGCCAGCTCACGGGAGGCGCTATATGGCTACACCTTC
CASSREALYGYTF
>NA|TRBV27|TRBJ1-1|NA
TGTGCCAGCAGTTTTAGGGTTGCTTCGGGGCATAGGAGCACTGAAGCTTTCTTT
CASSFRVASGHRSTEAFF
>NA|TRBV19|TRBJ2-1|few
TGTGCCAGTAGTAAGGGCAGGGAGCAGTTCTTC
CASSKGREQFF
>NA|TRBV29-1|TRBJ2-1|once
TGCAGCGATGACTCCGACAGTTCCAATGAGCAGTTCTTC
CSDDSDSSNEQFF
>NA|TRBV28|TRBJ1-5|NA
TGTGCCGGCAGTTCACAGGGCAAGCCCCAGCATTTT
CAGSSQGKPQHF
>TRBD2|TRBV5-4|TRBJ2-3|NA
TGTGCCAGCAGCTTGCCACGCGGGGGGGAATCCTTCACAGATACGCAGTATTTT
CASSLPRGGESFTDTQYF
>NA|TRBV5-4|TRBJ1-1|NA
TGTGCCAGCAGCTTTAGTGGGGTTGCCACTGAAGCTTTCTTT
CASSFSGVATEAFF
>TRBD2|TRBV13|TRBJ2-1|NA
TGTGCCAGCAGCTGTACTAGCGGGTGGGGGGATGAGCAGTTCTTC
CASSCTSGWGDEQFF
>TRBD2|TRBV4-1|TRBJ2-1|NA
TGCGCCAGCAGCCAAGGACTAGCGGGAGTCTACAATGAGCAGTTCTTC
CASSQGLAGVYNEQFF
>TRBD2|TRBV11-1|TRBJ2-1|NA
TGTGCCAGCAGCTTACTGGGACTAGTGGGTTTCAATGAGCAGTTCTTC
CASSLLGLVGFNEQFF
>TRBD2|TRBV27|TRBJ2-3|NA
TGTGCCAGCAGCTCCCGGCAAGATCTGCGGGAGTACTTGGGCACAGATACGCAGTATTTT
CASSSRQDLREYLGTDTQYF
>TRBD1|TRBV6-5|TRBJ1-2|NA
TGTGCCAGCAGCGGCAGGGGGGATGGCTACACCTTC
CASSGRGDGYTF
>NA|TRBV28|TRBJ2-3|NA
TGTGCCAGCAGTTTACATCCCACAGATACGCAGTATTTT
CASSLHPTDTQYF
>NA|TRBV6-5|TRBJ1-3|NA
TGTGCCCGCCGGAGGCGCTTCTCTGGAAACACCATATATTTT
CARRRRFSGNTIYF
>NA|TRBV18|TRBJ2-4|NA
TGTGCCAGCTCACCACCCGGGCGGTGGGCGAAAAACATTCAGTACTTC
CASSPPGRWAKNIQYF
>NA|TRBV18|TRBJ1-1|NA
TGTGCCAGCTCACCACCCTCAGCCCGGAACACTGAAGCTTTCTTT
CASSPPSARNTEAFF
>TRBD2|TRBV11-2|TRBJ2-1|NA
TGTGCCAGCAGTTCAACTAGCGGATCCTACAATGAGCAGTTCTTC
CASSSTSGSYNEQFF
>NA|TRBV25-1|TRBJ1-2|few
TGTGCCAGCAGTGAAGGTGGCGGCCTCGGTGTCTACACCTTC
CASSEGGGLGVYTF
>NA|TRBV6-5|TRBJ2-2|NA
TGTGCCAGCAGTTACTCGAGAAAGGCCGGGGAGCTGTTTTTT
CASSYSRKAGELFF
>NA|TRBV11-2|TRBJ1-3|NA
TGTGCCAGCAGCTTAGTGAGGTCGCCGGCCTCTGGAAACACCATATATTTT
CASSLVRSPASGNTIYF
>NA|TRBV5-6|TRBJ2-5|NA
TGTGCCAGCAGCTTGGGGGGAGAAGAGACCCAGTACTTC
CASSLGGEETQYF
>TRBD2|TRBV7-6|TRBJ2-1|once
TGTGCCAGCAGCGACAAATGGCCGGGACTAGCGGACAGCTCCTACAATGAGCAGTTCTTC
CASSDKWPGLADSSYNEQFF
>TRBD2|TRBV19|TRBJ2-1|NA
TGTGCCAGTAGTATAGACTCCTGGACTAGCGGGAGGGTCTTC
CASSIDSWTSGRVF
>TRBD1|TRBV10-3|TRBJ2-7|NA
TGTGCCATCAGTGCTACGAAAACCACAGGGGCGACCTACGAGCAGTACTTC
CAISATKTTGATYEQYF